The clone carrying this T cell receptor beta chain was detected many times. The antigen is unknown. There are 14 residues in the CDR3. The V end lost 2 bases, the J end lost 5 bases, and 12 bases lay between the germline ends. 5'RACE with constant-segment primers yielded barcoded, UMI-tagged TCR alpha and TCR beta cDNA libraries. TCRdb reprocessed the 5' RACE reads via MiXCR and lists one record per CDR3 protein. This table holds around 430,000 distinct CDR3 sequences, about 16% found once. The sample is drawn from a study of T-cell memory formation after mild COVID-19. Notes on the study in general: Contracting CD4+ clones sat mainly in CM and EM; CD8+ in EMRA.

The specimen sequenced was PBMCs or a T cell subset sorted from them (not recorded which). This chain uses TRBV23-1 with TRBJ2-5; D remains ambiguous. TRBV23-1 is flagged as an ORF with uncertain function. This sequence originates from a man in his late teens or twenties who had mild COVID-19 (a few samples of this study predate the infection). Cell type and time point are not known. Here the CDR3 DNA reads TGCGCCAGCAGTCAAGTTCCGCGGTACGAGACCCAGTACTTC. Residues: CASSQVPRYETQYF.